These T cell receptor beta chains were read from a single sample in a study of persistence of HIV-infected CD4 T cells. What these receptors recognize is not known. The assay was immunoSEQ multiplex PCR, and TCRdb's table has in-frame clones only and misses some. The data show some 41,000 clones, with approximately 80% seen just once and less than 2% held by the top ten. The sequencing used CD4+ T cells sorted from PBMCs after roughly 19-hour stimulation, collected from a patient who received antiretroviral therapy. These receptors all come from an adult man with HIV who was CMV-seropositive. The CDR3 runs from the conserved cysteine through the conserved F or W. The D gene is left open where the match is weak. Rows may omit the clone size; those that give it use once, few, many or a size class.

TRBV5-4	TRBJ2-3	-	-	CASSPNYGADTQYF	TGTGCCAGCAGCCCCAACTATGGCGCAGATACGCAGTATTTT
TRBV9	TRBJ2-3	few	TRBD2	CASSKRGGEADTQYF	TGTGCCAGCAGCAAGCGGGGGGGCGAGGCAGATACGCAGTATTTT
TRBV10-3	TRBJ1-2	once	-	CAISESLGNYGYTF	TGTGCCATCAGTGAGTCGTTGGGTAACTATGGCTACACCTTC
TRBV28	TRBJ1-5	-	-	CASSFLTENQPQHF	TGTGCCAGCAGTTTTTTGACCGAAAATCAGCCCCAGCATTTT
TRBV7-8	TRBJ2-5	-	-	CASSFRVLRETQYF	TGTGCCAGCAGCTTCAGGGTATTGAGAGAGACCCAGTACTTC
TRBV6-5	TRBJ2-5	-	TRBD2	CASSPAGGTQETQYF	TGTGCCAGCAGTCCAGCGGGGGGGACTCAAGAGACCCAGTACTTC
TRBV6-1	TRBJ1-6	-	-	CASSGSSSYSPLHF	TGTGCCAGCAGTGGGTCGAGCTCCTATTCACCCCTCCACTTT
TRBV5-6	TRBJ1-1	-	-	CASSLMTNTEAFF	TGTGCCAGCAGCTTAATGACGAACACTGAAGCTTTCTTT
TRBV4-2	TRBJ1-2	-	-	CASSQDFGSHYGYTF	TGTGCCAGCAGCCAAGATTTTGGCAGCCACTATGGCTACACCTTC
TRBV5-4	TRBJ1-1	few	-	CASSQGFASRAEAFF	TGTGCCAGCAGCCAGGGGTTTGCGTCAAGGGCTGAAGCTTTCTTT
TRBV25-1	TRBJ2-7	once	TRBD2	CASSEGGFSSYEQYF	TGTGCCAGCAGTGAGGGGGGGTTCAGCTCCTACGAGCAGTACTTC
TRBV19	TRBJ2-2	-	-	CASSISVRELFF	TGTGCCAGTAGTATATCGGTCCGGGAGCTGTTTTTT
TRBV5-6	TRBJ2-3	-	-	CASSLTVTDTQYF	TGTGCCAGCAGCTTGACCGTGACAGATACGCAGTATTTT
TRBV28	TRBJ1-2	-	-	CASRGTYGYTF	TGTGCCAGCCGGGGAACGTATGGCTACACCTTC
TRBV14	TRBJ2-7	-	TRBD1	CASSQETGVLYEQYF	TGTGCCAGCAGCCAAGAAACAGGGGTTCTCTACGAGCAGTACTTC
TRBV18	TRBJ2-7	-	-	CASSPSLGGVMYEQYF	TGTGCCAGCTCACCTTCATTGGGCGGGGTGATGTACGAGCAGTACTTC
TRBV27	TRBJ2-1	-	-	CASSLTGKNEQFF	TGTGCCAGCAGTTTAACAGGGAAAAATGAGCAGTTCTTC
TRBV28	TRBJ1-6	-	-	CASSSPGTTPPALHF	TGTGCCAGCAGTTCGCCCGGGACAACGCCCCCGGCCCTCCACTTT
TRBV4-1	TRBJ1-2	-	-	CASSQSRDLEGYGYTF	TGCGCCAGCAGCCAATCCCGGGATCTCGAAGGTTATGGCTACACCTTC
TRBV6-5	TRBJ2-1	-	TRBD2	CASSLTSGVYNEQFF	TGTGCCAGCAGTCTTACTAGCGGGGTATACAATGAGCAGTTCTTC
TRBV18	TRBJ2-7	-	-	CASSSRRDTEQYF	TGTGCCAGCTCAAGTAGACGGGACACAGAGCAGTACTTC
TRBV7-3	TRBJ1-1	-	-	CASSLRRGADTEAFF	TGTGCCAGCAGCTTAAGGAGGGGCGCGGACACTGAAGCTTTCTTT
TRBV13	TRBJ1-1	-	-	CASSLFGRTTEAFF	TGTGCCAGCAGCTTGTTCGGCAGGACCACTGAAGCTTTCTTT
TRBV6-5	TRBJ1-3	-	-	CASRGVSGNTIYF	TGTGCCAGCAGAGGGGTCTCGGGAAACACCATATATTTT
TRBV5-4	TRBJ2-3	few	-	CASSPTVTDTQYF	TGTGCCAGCAGCCCGACAGTCACAGATACGCAGTATTTT
TRBV7-2	TRBJ1-2	few	-	CASSYRDRNYGYTF	TGTGCCAGCAGCTATCGGGACCGGAACTATGGCTACACCTTC
TRBV13	TRBJ1-6	-	-	CASSYTGVNSPLHF	TGTGCCAGCAGCTACACCGGGGTAAATTCACCCCTCCACTTT
TRBV29-1	TRBJ1-1	once	-	CSVEEGLGAFF	TGCAGCGTTGAAGAGGGCCTAGGCGCTTTCTTT
TRBV24-1	TRBJ2-2	-	TRBD1	CATSDSGTGLNTGELFF	TGTGCCACCAGTGACTCCGGGACAGGCTTGAACACCGGGGAGCTGTTTTTT
TRBV5-4	TRBJ2-4	-	-	CASSPTGTGKNIQYF	TGTGCCAGCAGCCCTACCGGGACGGGCAAAAACATTCAGTACTTT
TRBV24-1	TRBJ2-1	-	TRBD2	CATSDPGGSGGLFF	TGTGCCACCAGTGACCCTGGGGGGAGCGGGGGCTTGTTCTTC
TRBV23-1	TRBJ2-6	-	-	CASSPERSGANVLTF	TGCGCCAGCAGTCCCGAACGCTCTGGGGCCAACGTCCTGACTTTC
TRBV5-1	TRBJ1-1	-	-	CASTREGTVDTEAFF	TGCGCCAGTACTCGCGAAGGGACGGTCGACACTGAAGCTTTCTTT
TRBV7-9	TRBJ2-7	once	-	CASSLSHEQYF	TGTGCCAGCAGCTTAAGCCACGAGCAGTACTTC
TRBV5-1	TRBJ1-1	-	TRBD1	CASSLGGQGEHEAFF	TGCGCCAGCAGCTTGGGGGGACAGGGGGAGCACGAAGCTTTCTTT
TRBV29-1	TRBJ1-1	-	TRBD1	CSARGQGNTEAFF	TGCAGCGCCCGGGGACAGGGGAACACTGAAGCTTTCTTT
TRBV27	TRBJ2-3	-	TRBD2	CASSLSIAGGRDTQYF	TGTGCCAGCAGTTTATCGATAGCGGGGGGAAGAGATACGCAGTATTTT
TRBV19	TRBJ1-1	-	-	CASTLGRNTEAFF	TGTGCCAGTACCCTAGGCCGGAACACTGAAGCTTTCTTT
TRBV6-5	TRBJ2-1	-	-	CASSYSMGNEQFF	TGTGCCAGCAGTTACTCGATGGGGAATGAGCAGTTCTTC
TRBV5-1	TRBJ1-1	-	-	CASSLESLTEAFF	TGCGCCAGCAGCTTGGAGAGTCTCACTGAAGCTTTCTTT
TRBV12-3/TRBV12-4	TRBJ1-1	-	-	CASIAVLNTEAFF	TGTGCCAGCATAGCAGTCCTGAACACTGAAGCTTTCTTT
TRBV18	TRBJ2-7	-	-	CASSPPLSSGNEQYF	TGTGCCAGCTCACCACCCTTGTCCTCGGGGAACGAGCAGTACTTC
TRBV10-3	TRBJ1-1	-	-	CAISEGEGGTEAFF	TGTGCCATCAGTGAAGGGGAGGGAGGGACTGAAGCTTTCTTT
TRBV6-6	TRBJ1-2	-	-	CASSYFADGRNYGYTF	TGTGCCAGCAGTTACTTCGCGGACGGACGTAACTATGGCTACACCTTC
TRBV7-9	TRBJ1-3	-	TRBD1	CASSLDRNSGNTIYF	TGTGCCAGCAGCCTGGACAGGAACTCTGGAAACACCATATATTTT
TRBV4-2	TRBJ2-3	-	-	CASSQESGPDTQYF	TGTGCCAGCAGCCAAGAATCGGGGCCCGATACGCAGTATTTT
TRBV3-1/TRBV3-2	TRBJ1-4	-	-	CASSQGEKLFF	TGTGCCAGCAGCCAAGGGGAAAAACTGTTTTTT
TRBV5-1	TRBJ2-3	-	-	CASSLNRVTDTQYF	TGCGCCAGCAGCTTGAACAGGGTAACAGATACGCAGTATTTT
TRBV18	TRBJ1-5	few	-	CASSPGYSNQPQHF	TGTGCCAGCTCACCAGGGTACAGCAATCAGCCCCAGCATTTT
TRBV19	TRBJ1-5	-	TRBD1	CASSKLTRTSDRFLNQPQHF	TGTGCCAGTAGCAAGTTAACGCGGACGTCGGACAGGTTTCTGAATCAGCCCCAGCATTTT
TRBV2	TRBJ2-6	-	-	CAGSTTSGANVLTF	TGTGCGGGTAGCACAACCTCTGGGGCCAACGTCCTGACTTTC
TRBV7-2	TRBJ1-1	-	-	CASSRRDLNSEAFF	TGTGCCAGCAGCCGCCGAGACCTGAACAGTGAAGCTTTCTTT
TRBV3-1/TRBV3-2	TRBJ1-2	-	-	CASSQEVRSHGYTF	TGTGCCAGCAGCCAAGAGGTCCGGAGCCATGGCTACACCTTC